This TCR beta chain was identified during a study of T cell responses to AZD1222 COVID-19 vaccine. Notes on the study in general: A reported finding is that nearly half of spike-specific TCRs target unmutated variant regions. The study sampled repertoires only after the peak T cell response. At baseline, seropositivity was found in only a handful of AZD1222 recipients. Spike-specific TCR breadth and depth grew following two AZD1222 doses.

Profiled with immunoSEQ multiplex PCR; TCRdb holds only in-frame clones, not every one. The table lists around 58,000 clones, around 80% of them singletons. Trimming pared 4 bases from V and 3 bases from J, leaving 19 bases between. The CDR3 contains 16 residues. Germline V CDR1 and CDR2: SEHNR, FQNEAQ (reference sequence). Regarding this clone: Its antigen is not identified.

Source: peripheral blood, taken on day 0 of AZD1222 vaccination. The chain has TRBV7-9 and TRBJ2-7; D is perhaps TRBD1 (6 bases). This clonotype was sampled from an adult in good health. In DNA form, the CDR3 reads TGTGCCAGCAGCTCCACTGGCAGGGGTTTAGGCTACGAGCAGTACTTC. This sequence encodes CASSSTGRGLGYEQYF.